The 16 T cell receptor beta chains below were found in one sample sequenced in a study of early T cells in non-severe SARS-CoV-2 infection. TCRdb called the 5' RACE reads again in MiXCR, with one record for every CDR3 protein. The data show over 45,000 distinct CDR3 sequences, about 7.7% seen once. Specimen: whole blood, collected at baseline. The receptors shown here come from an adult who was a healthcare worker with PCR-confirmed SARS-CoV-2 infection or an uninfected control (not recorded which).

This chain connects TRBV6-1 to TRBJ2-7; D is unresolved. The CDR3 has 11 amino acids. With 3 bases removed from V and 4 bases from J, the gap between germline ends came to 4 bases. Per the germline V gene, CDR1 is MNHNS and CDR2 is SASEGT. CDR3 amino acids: CASSDYYEQYF. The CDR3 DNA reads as TGTGCCAGCAGTGATTATTACGAGCAGTACTTC.

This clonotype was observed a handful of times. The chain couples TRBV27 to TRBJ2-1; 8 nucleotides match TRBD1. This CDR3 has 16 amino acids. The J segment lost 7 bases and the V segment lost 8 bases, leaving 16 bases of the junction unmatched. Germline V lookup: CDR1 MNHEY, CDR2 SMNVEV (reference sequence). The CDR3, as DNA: TGTGCCAGCTCAAATTTCCGGGACAGGCTCAGGAATGAGCAGTTCTTC. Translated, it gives CASSNFRDRLRNEQFF.

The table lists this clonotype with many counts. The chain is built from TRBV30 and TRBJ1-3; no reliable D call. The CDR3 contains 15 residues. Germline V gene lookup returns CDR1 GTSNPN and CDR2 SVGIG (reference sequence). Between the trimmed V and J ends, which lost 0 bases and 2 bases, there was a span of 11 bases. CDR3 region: CAWSVYLGPGNTIYF. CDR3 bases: TGTGCCTGGAGTGTATATTTGGGTCCTGGAAACACCATATATTTT.

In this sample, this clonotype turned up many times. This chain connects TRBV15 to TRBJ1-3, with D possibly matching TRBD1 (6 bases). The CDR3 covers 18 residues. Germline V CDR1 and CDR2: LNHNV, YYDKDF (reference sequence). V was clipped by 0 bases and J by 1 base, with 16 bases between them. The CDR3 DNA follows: TGTGCCACCAGCAGAGAAGCGGTGGGGGCCGGGTCTGGAAACACCATATATTTT. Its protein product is CATSREAVGAGSGNTIYF. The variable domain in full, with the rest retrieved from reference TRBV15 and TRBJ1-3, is DAMVIQNPRYQVTQFGKPVTLSCSQTLNHNVMYWYQQKSSQAPKLLFHYYDKDFNNEADTPDNFQSRRPNTSFCFLDIRSPGLGDTAMYLCATSREAVGAGSGNTIYFGEGSWLTVV.

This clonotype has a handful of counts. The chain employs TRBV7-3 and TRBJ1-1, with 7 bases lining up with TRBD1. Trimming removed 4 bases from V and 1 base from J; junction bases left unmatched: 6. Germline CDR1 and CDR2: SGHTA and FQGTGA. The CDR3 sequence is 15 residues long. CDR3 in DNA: TGTGCCAGCAGCTCTACGGGACAGTGGAACACTGAAGCTTTCTTT. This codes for CASSSTGQWNTEAFF.

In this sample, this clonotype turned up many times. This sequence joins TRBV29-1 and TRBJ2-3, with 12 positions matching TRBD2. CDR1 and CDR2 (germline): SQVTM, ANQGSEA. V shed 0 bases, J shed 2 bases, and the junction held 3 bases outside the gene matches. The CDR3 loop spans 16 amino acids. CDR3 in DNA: TGCAGCGTTGAAGACCTAGCGGGAGGGTACACAGATACGCAGTATTTT. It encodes CSVEDLAGGYTDTQYF.

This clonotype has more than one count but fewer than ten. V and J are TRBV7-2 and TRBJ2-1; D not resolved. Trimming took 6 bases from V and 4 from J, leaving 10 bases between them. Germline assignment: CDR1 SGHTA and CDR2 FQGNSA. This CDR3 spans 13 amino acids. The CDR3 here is CASRPSPYNEQFF. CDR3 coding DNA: TGTGCCAGCAGGCCGTCACCGTACAATGAGCAGTTCTTC. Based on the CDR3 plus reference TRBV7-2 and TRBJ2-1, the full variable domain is GAGVSQSPSNKVTEKGKDVELRCDPISGHTALYWYRQSLGQGLEFLIYFQGNSAPDKSGLPSDRFSAERTGGSVSTLTIQRTQQEDSAVYLCASRPSPYNEQFFGPGTRLTVL.

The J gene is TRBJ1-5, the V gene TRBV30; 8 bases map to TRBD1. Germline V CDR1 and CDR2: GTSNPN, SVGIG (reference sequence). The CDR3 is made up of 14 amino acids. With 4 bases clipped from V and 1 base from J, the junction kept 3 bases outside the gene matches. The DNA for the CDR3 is TGTGCCTGGAACGGACAGGGCAGCAATCAGCCCCAGCATTTT. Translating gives CAWNGQGSNQPQHF. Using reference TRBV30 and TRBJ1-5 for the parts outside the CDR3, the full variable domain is SQTIHQWPATLVQPVGSPLSLECTVEGTSNPNLYWYRQAAGRGLQLLFYSVGIGQISSEVPQNLSASRPQDRQFILSSKKLLLSDSGFYLCAWNGQGSNQPQHFGDGTRLSIL.

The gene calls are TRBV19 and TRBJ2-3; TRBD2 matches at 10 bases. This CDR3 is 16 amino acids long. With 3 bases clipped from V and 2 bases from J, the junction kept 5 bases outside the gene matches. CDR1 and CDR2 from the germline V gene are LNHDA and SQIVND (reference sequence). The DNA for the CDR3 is TGTGCCAGTAGTATCAGTCTAGCGGGAGTCACAGATACGCAGTATTTT. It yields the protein CASSISLAGVTDTQYF. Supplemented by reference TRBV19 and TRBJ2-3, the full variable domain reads DGGITQSPKYLFRKEGQNVTLSCEQNLNHDAMYWYRQDPGQGLRLIYYSQIVNDFQKGDIAEGYSVSREKKESFPLTVTSAQKNPTAFYLCASSISLAGVTDTQYFGPGTRLTVL.

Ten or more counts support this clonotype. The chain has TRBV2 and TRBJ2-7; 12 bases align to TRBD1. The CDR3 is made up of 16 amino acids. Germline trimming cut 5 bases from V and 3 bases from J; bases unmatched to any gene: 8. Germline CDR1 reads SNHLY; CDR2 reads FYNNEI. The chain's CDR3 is CASSLAGTGGVYEQYF. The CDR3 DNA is TGTGCCAGCAGTTTAGCCGGGACAGGGGGCGTCTACGAGCAGTACTTC.

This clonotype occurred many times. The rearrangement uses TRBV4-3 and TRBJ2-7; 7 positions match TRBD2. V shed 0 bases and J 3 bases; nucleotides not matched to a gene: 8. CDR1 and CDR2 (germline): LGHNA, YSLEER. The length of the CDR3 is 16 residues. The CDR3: CASSQDRRGGNYEQYF. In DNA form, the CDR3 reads TGCGCCAGCAGCCAAGATCGCCGCGGGGGAAACTACGAGCAGTACTTC.

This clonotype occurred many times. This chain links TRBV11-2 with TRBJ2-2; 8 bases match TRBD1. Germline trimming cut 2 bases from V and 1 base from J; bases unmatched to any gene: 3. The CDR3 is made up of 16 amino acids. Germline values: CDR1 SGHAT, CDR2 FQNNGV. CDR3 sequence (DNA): TGTGCCAGCAGCTTATCAGGGACAGGGAACACCGGGGAGCTGTTTTTT. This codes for CASSLSGTGNTGELFF. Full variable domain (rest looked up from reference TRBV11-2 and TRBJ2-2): EAGVAQSPRYKIIEKRQSVAFWCNPISGHATLYWYQQILGQGPKLLIQFQNNGVVDDSQLPKDRFSAERLKGVDSTLKIQPAKLEDSAVYLCASSLSGTGNTGELFFGEGSRLTVL.

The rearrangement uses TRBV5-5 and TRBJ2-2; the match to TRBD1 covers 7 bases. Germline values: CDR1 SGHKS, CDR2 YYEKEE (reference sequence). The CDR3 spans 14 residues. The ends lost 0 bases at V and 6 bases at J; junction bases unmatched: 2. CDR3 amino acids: CASSLDRGSGELFF. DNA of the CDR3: TGTGCCAGCAGCTTGGACAGGGGCTCCGGGGAGCTGTTTTTT. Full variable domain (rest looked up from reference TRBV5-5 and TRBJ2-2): DAGVTQSPTHLIKTRGQQVTLRCSPISGHKSVSWYQQVLGQGPQFIFQYYEKEERGRGNFPDRFSARQFPNYSSELNVNALLLGDSALYLCASSLDRGSGELFFGEGSRLTVL.

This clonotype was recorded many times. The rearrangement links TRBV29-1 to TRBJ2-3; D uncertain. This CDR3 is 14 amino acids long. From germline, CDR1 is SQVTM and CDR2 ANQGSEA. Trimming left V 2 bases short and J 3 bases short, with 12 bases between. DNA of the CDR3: TGCAGCGTTGAAATGGGTCAGAGTACAGATACGCAGTATTTT. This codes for CSVEMGQSTDTQYF.

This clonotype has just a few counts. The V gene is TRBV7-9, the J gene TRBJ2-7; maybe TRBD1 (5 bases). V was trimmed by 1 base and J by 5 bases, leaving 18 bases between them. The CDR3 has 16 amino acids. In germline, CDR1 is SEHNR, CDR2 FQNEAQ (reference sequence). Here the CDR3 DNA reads TGTGCCAGCAGCTTAGAGGTAGTCCAGGGTCTCCACGAGCAGTACTTC. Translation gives CASSLEVVQGLHEQYF. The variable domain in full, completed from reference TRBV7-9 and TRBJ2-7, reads DTGVSQNPRHKITKRGQNVTFRCDPISEHNRLYWYRQTLGQGPEFLTYFQNEAQLEKSRLLSDRFSAERPKGSFSTLEIQRTEQGDSAMYLCASSLEVVQGLHEQYFGPGTRLTVT.

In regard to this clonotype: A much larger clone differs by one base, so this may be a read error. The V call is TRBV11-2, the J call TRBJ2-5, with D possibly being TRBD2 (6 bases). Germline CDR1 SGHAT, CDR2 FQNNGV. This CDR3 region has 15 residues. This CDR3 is CASGLDGGTQETQYF. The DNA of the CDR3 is TGTGCCAGCGGCTTAGATGGGGGGACTCAAGAGACCCAGTACTTC.